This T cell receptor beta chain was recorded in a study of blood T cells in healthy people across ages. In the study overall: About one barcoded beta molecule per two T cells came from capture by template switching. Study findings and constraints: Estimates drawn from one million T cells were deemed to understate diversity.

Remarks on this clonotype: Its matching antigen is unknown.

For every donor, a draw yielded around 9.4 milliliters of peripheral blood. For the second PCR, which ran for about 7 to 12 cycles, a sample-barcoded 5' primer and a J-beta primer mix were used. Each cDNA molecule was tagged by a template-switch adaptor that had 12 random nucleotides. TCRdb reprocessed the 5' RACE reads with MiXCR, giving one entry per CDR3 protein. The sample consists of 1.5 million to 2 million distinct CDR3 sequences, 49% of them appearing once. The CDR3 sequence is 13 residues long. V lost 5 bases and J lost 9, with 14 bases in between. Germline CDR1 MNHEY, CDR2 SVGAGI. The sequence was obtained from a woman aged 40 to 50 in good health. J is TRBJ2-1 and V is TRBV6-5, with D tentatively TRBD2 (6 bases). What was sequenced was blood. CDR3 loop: CASSRGSGSEQFF. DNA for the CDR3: TGTGCCAGCAGTCGGGGGTCTGGAAGTGAGCAGTTCTTC.